Each of the 14 T cell receptor beta chains below was sequenced from the same sample in a study of T cell changes during pregnancy in multiple sclerosis. The assay was immunoSEQ multiplex PCR, and TCRdb's table has in-frame clones only and misses some. The sample includes just under 85,000 clones, roughly 92% of them seen just once. The material sequenced was peripheral blood, taken in the first trimester of pregnancy. Receptors originate from a female donor with multiple sclerosis, enrolled in a pregnancy study.

This chain links TRBV30 with TRBJ1-1, with TRBD1 identical over 7 bases. Germline V lookup: CDR1 GTSNPN, CDR2 SVGIG (reference sequence). Trimming removed 5 bases from V and 6 bases from J; junction bases left unmatched: 6. The CDR3 totals 12 residues. CDR3 sequence reads: CAWDRDRPEAFF. The DNA for the CDR3 is TGTGCCTGGGACAGGGATAGGCCTGAAGCTTTCTTT.

The J gene is TRBJ1-5, the V gene TRBV28; no reliable D call. The germline V gene has CDR1 MDHEN and CDR2 SYDVKM. The CDR3 is made up of 14 amino acids. The V end was cut by 8 bases, the J end by 6 bases, with 17 bases between. The chain's CDR3 is CASAMEQMGQPQHF. The CDR3 DNA reads TGTGCCAGCGCTATGGAACAGATGGGTCAGCCCCAGCATTTT.

This chain uses TRBV6-1 with TRBJ2-7, with 8 bases that match TRBD1. The CDR3 is 13 residues long. V dropped 7 bases and J dropped 0; count of bases not matched to a gene: 2. Germline loops: CDR1 MNHNS, CDR2 SASEGT. CDR3 residues: CASKGTGSYEQYF. The CDR3 DNA is TGTGCCAGCAAGGGGACAGGCTCCTACGAGCAGTACTTC.

J is TRBJ2-4 and V is TRBV10-2; 9 bases line up with TRBD1. The V and J ends lost 2 bases and 0 bases, in that order; junction bases with no gene match: 14. This CDR3 contains 20 residues. Germline-derived CDR1 and CDR2 are WSHSY and SAAADI. CDR3 protein: CASSEPGASGTGLAKNIQYF. In DNA, the CDR3 is TGCGCCAGCAGTGAGCCTGGGGCATCCGGGACAGGGCTAGCCAAAAACATTCAGTACTTC.

V usage is TRBV5-4 and J usage is TRBJ2-1, with 9 nucleotides matching TRBD2. CDR3 length equals 15 residues. Trimming took 4 bases from V and 1 from J; bases not matched to a gene: 3. Germline V gene data show CDR1 as SGHNT and CDR2 as YYREEE (reference sequence). The CDR3 bases are TGTGCCAGCAGCAGTAGCGGGAGTTCCTACAATGAGCAGTTCTTC. Its protein product is CASSSSGSSYNEQFF. Supplemented by reference TRBV5-4 and TRBJ2-1, the full variable domain reads ETGVTQSPTHLIKTRGQQVTLRCSSQSGHNTVSWYQQALGQGPQFIFQYYREEENGRGNFPPRFSGLQFPNYSSELNVNALELDDSALYLCASSSSGSSYNEQFFGPGTRLTVL.

This sequence joins TRBV6-1 and TRBJ2-5; 13 bases agree with TRBD2. V dropped 1 base and J dropped 5; count of bases not matched to a gene: 1. This CDR3 spans 15 amino acids. Germline V gives CDR1 MNHNS, CDR2 SASEGT. The DNA for the CDR3 is TGTGCCAGCAGTGAAGGACTAGCGGGAGGCGAGACCCAGTACTTC. This sequence encodes CASSEGLAGGETQYF.

The genes are TRBV18 and TRBJ2-3; D is unclear. CDR3 length equals 13 residues. Germline V CDR1 and CDR2: KGHSH, LQKENI. Trimming took 0 bases from V and 6 from J, leaving 7 bases between them. The CDR3 DNA follows: TGTGCCAGCTCACCACCGTACGAGGATACGCAGTATTTT. Protein product: CASSPPYEDTQYF.

This chain links TRBV27 with TRBJ1-1; D is possibly TRBD1 (6 bases). The CDR3 totals 13 residues. The ends were cut back, 2 bases at V and 4 bases at J, with 8 bases in the middle. The V gene's germline CDR1 is MNHEY and CDR2 SMNVEV (reference sequence). The CDR3 coding sequence is TGTGCCAGCAGTTTAGCAGGGGTCACTGAAGCTTTCTTT. Its translation is CASSLAGVTEAFF.

The chain recombines TRBV6-1 with TRBJ2-5; D may be TRBD1 (7 bases). V was shortened by 4 bases and J by 7 bases, with 13 bases between the two germline ends. This CDR3 is built from 13 residues. CDR1 is MNHNS and CDR2 is SASEGT in the germline V gene. The CDR3 nucleotides are TGTGCCAGCAGTGCCCAGGGGGGAGGGACCCAGTACTTC. It is translated as CASSAQGGGTQYF.

This clone came up a few times. The V gene is TRBV2, the J gene TRBJ2-7; 16 nucleotides agree with TRBD2. The CDR3 contains 15 residues. V gave up 3 bases and J gave up 6 bases; unmatched junction bases: 2. Germline values: CDR1 SNHLY, CDR2 FYNNEI. CDR3 sequence: CASSEGLAGGFEQYF. The DNA for the CDR3 is TGTGCCAGCAGTGAGGGACTAGCGGGAGGGTTCGAGCAGTACTTC.

V and J are TRBV5-4 and TRBJ2-1, with D tentatively TRBD1 (6 bases). V was shortened by 5 bases and J by 4 bases, with 16 bases between the two germline ends. This CDR3 has 15 amino acids. Germline loops: CDR1 SGHNT, CDR2 YYREEE (reference sequence). The CDR3 spells CASRVQGAVYNEQFF. The CDR3 bases are TGTGCCAGCAGGGTACAGGGAGCGGTTTACAATGAGCAGTTCTTC.

DNA of the CDR3: TGTGCCAGCAGCTTAGGGGGCGATGACTATGGCTACACCTTC. It encodes CASSLGGDDYGYTF. The chain employs TRBV5-4 and TRBJ1-2; 7 positions match TRBD1. CDR1 is SGHNT and CDR2 is YYREEE in the germline V gene (reference sequence). Trimming cost V 2 bases and J 3 bases; bases outside gene matches: 4. The CDR3 spans 14 residues.

J is TRBJ1-1 and V is TRBV2; TRBD1 might be the D (5 bases). The CDR3 consists of 16 residues. Trimming stripped 6 bases from V and 5 bases from J, with 22 bases between. CDR1 and CDR2 from the germline V gene are SNHLY and FYNNEI. CDR3 loop: CASRVDPGGFGTEAFF. As DNA, the CDR3 is TGTGCCAGCAGGGTCGACCCGGGGGGGTTCGGAACTGAAGCTTTCTTT.

The chain recombines TRBV5-6 with TRBJ2-1; the match to TRBD1 covers 7 bases. Germline lookup yields CDR1 SGHDT and CDR2 YYEEEE. This CDR3 region has 16 residues. V shed 4 bases and J 5 bases; nucleotides not matched to a gene: 12. The CDR3 is CASSDVTGSLHNEQFF. The CDR3 nucleotides are TGTGCCAGCAGCGATGTGACAGGGTCCCTTCACAATGAGCAGTTCTTC.